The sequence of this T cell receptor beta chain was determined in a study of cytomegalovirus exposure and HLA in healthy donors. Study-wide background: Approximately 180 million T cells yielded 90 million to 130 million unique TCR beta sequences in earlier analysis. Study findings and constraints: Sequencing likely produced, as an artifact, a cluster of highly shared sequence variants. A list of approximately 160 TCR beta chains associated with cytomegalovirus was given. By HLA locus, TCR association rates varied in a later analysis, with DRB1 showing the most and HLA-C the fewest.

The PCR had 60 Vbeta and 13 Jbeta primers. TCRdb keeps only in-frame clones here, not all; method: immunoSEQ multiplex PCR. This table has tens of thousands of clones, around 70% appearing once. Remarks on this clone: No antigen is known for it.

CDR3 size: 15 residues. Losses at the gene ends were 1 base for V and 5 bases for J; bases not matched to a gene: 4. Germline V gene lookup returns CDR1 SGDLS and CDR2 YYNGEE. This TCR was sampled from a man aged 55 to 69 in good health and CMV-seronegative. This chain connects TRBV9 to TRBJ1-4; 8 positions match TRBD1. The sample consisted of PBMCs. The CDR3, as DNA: TGTGCCAGCAGCGTACAGGGGGCTGTGAATGAAAAACTGTTTTTT. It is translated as CASSVQGAVNEKLFF.